The source of this T cell receptor (beta chain) is a study of cytomegalovirus exposure and HLA in healthy donors. The study's findings and limits: Subsequent analysis showed first-cohort TCR clusters tending to co-occur in some 110 validation repertoires.

As for this clone: The antigen remains undetermined.

Profiling relied on immunoSEQ multiplex PCR, and the TCRdb table lists in-frame clones only, not all of them. The sample includes roughly 100,000 clones, less than 90% seen only once; the top ten take around 1.9%. Germline V gene sequence: CDR1 SNHLY, CDR2 FYNNEI. V shed 3 bases, J shed 5 bases, and the junction held 4 bases outside the gene matches. This CDR3 spans 14 amino acids. The sequencing input was PBMCs. The V and J genes are TRBV2 and TRBJ1-2, with 9 bases matching TRBD1. The TCR was taken from a woman younger than 30 in good health and CMV-seropositive. CDR3 residues: CASSEGQGFYGYTF. The CDR3 DNA sequence: TGTGCCAGCAGTGAGGGACAGGGATTTTATGGCTACACCTTC. Supplemented by reference TRBV2 and TRBJ1-2, the full variable domain reads EPEVTQTPSHQVTQMGQEVILRCVPISNHLYFYWYRQILGQKVEFLVSFYNNEISEKSEIFDDQFSVERPDGSNFTLKIRSTKLEDSAMYFCASSEGQGFYGYTFGSGTRLTVV.